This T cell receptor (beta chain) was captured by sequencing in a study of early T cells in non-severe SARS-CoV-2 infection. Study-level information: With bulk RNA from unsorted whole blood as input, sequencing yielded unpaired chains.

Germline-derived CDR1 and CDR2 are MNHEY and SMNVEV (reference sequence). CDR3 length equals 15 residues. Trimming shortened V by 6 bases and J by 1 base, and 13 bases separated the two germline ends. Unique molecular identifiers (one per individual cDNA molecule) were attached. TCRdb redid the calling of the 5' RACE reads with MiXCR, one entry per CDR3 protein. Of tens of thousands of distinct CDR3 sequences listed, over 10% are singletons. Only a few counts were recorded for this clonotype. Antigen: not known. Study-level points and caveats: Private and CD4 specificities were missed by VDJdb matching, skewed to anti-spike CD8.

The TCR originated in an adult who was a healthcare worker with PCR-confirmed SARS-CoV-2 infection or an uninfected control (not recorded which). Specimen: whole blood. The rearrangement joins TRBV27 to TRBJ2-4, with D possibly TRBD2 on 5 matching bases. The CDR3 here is CASSQKSGAKNIQYF. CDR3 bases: TGTGCCAGCAGCCAGAAATCGGGGGCCAAAAACATTCAGTACTTC.